This T cell receptor beta chain was captured by sequencing in a study of response to subunit inactivated influenza vaccine. With regard to this clonotype: Antigen specificity is unknown.

Study outcomes and limitations: New T cells are recruited in small numbers by each seasonal influenza vaccination, according to the authors' suggestion.

The CDR3 is 12 amino acids. Germline lookup yields CDR1 SEHNR and CDR2 FQNEAQ (reference sequence). The V end was cut by 7 bases, the J end by 4 bases, with 8 bases between. TCRdb re-derived calls from the RT-PCR reads in MiXCR, one entry per CDR3 protein. The table records about 500,000 distinct CDR3 sequences, approximately 15% of them present only once. The specimen comprised CD4+ T cells sorted from PBMCs, sampled less than 30 months after vaccination. The receptor's source is a man aged 50-75 years who received an inactivated influenza vaccine. The chain has TRBV7-9 and TRBJ1-3; D is uncertain. CDR3 bases: TGTGCCAGCAACGCAGACGGAAACACCATATATTTT. Protein: CASNADGNTIYF.